This TCR beta chain was captured by sequencing in a study of cytomegalovirus exposure and HLA in healthy donors. The PCR had 60 Vbeta and 13 Jbeta primers. Some clones are missing from TCRdb's copy, which holds only in-frame ones; the method was immunoSEQ multiplex PCR. The sample has about 120,000 clones; over 75% are singletons. Germline assignment: CDR1 MNHNS and CDR2 SASEGT. Trimming removed 8 bases from V and 2 bases from J; junction bases left unmatched: 2. CDR3 length: 13 residues. Sequenced sample: PBMCs. This clonotype was obtained from a man aged 18 to 35 in good health and CMV-seropositive. This sequence joins TRBV6-1 and TRBJ1-2; 10 nucleotides align to TRBD1. Here the CDR3 reads CASPGQGNYGYTF. CDR3 nucleotides: TGTGCCAGCCCGGGACAGGGGAACTATGGCTACACCTTC.